These 24 T cell receptor beta chains share one sample of origin, sequenced in a study of blood T cell repertoires in COVID-19. Profiling relied on immunoSEQ multiplex PCR, and the TCRdb table lists in-frame clones only, not all of them. The sample shows over 85,000 clones, around 82% of them seen only once. Specimen: peripheral blood. Receptors were obtained from a woman aged 60-75 years with acute or convalescent COVID-19.

This clone was observed a handful of times. V and J are TRBV9 and TRBJ1-2; D is undetermined. Looked up from germline, CDR1 is SGDLS and CDR2 is YYNGEE. V lost 0 bases, J lost 4 bases, and 19 bases lay in between. CDR3 length: 17 residues. CDR3 in DNA: TGTGCCAGCAGCGTAGAAGCAGGCGCCAGTTCGGTCTATGGCTACACCTTC. Protein: CASSVEAGASSVYGYTF. Using reference TRBV9 and TRBJ1-2 for the parts outside the CDR3, the full variable domain is DSGVTQTPKHLITATGQRVTLRCSPRSGDLSVYWYQQSLDQGLQFLIQYYNGEERAKGNILERFSAQQFPDLHSELNLSSLELGDSALYFCASSVEAGASSVYGYTFGSGTRLTVV.

The chain links TRBV5-1 to TRBJ1-6, with TRBD1 matching over 8 bases. V lost 4 bases, J lost 4 bases, and 4 bases stayed unmatched. Germline V gene lookup returns CDR1 SGHRS and CDR2 YFSETQ. There are 15 residues in the CDR3. The chain's CDR3 is CASSPGQDYNSPLHF. The CDR3 DNA follows: TGCGCCAGCAGCCCGGGACAGGATTATAATTCACCCCTCCACTTT. Using reference TRBV5-1 and TRBJ1-6 for the parts outside the CDR3, the full variable domain is KAGVTQTPRYLIKTRGQQVTLSCSPISGHRSVSWYQQTPGQGLQFLFEYFSETQRNKGNFPGRFSGRQFSNSRSEMNVSTLELGDSALYLCASSPGQDYNSPLHFGNGTRLTVT.

The chain joins TRBV30 to TRBJ1-6, with D perhaps matching TRBD1 (5 bases). The CDR3 is made up of 15 amino acids. The V end lost 2 bases, the J end lost 7 bases, and 15 bases lay between the germline ends. The germline gives CDR1 GTSNPN, CDR2 SVGIG (reference sequence). CDR3 in amino acids: CAWSQGVLRNSPLHF. CDR3 coding DNA: TGTGCCTGGAGTCAAGGGGTCCTTAGAAATTCACCCCTCCACTTT.

The CDR3 sequence is CASSFGGGGAPDTQYF. The CDR3 bases are TGCGCCAGCAGCTTCGGCGGCGGGGGGGCCCCAGATACGCAGTATTTT. The chain couples TRBV5-1 to TRBJ2-3; TRBD2 agrees at 9 bases. CDR1 and CDR2 (germline): SGHRS, YFSETQ. Losses at the gene ends were 2 bases for V and 4 bases for J; bases not matched to a gene: 8. The length of the CDR3 is 16 residues.

The J gene is TRBJ1-2, the V gene TRBV28, with D tentatively TRBD1 (5 bases). Trimming took 8 bases from V and 7 from J, leaving 11 bases between them. Germline V gene sequence: CDR1 MDHEN, CDR2 SYDVKM. This CDR3 has 11 residues. The CDR3 spells CASSQASGYTF. The CDR3 DNA reads TGTGCCAGCTCACAGGCTTCTGGCTACACCTTC.

V and J are TRBV15 and TRBJ1-4; maybe TRBD1 (5 bases). Trimming took 0 bases from V and 8 from J, leaving 19 bases between them. CDR1 and CDR2 (germline): LNHNV, YYDKDF (reference sequence). The CDR3 has 17 residues. The CDR3 is CATSRDLRQPGREKLFF. In nucleotides, the CDR3 is TGTGCCACCAGCAGAGATCTCAGACAGCCCGGTAGGGAAAAACTGTTTTTT. Filled out from reference TRBV15 and TRBJ1-4, the complete variable domain reads DAMVIQNPRYQVTQFGKPVTLSCSQTLNHNVMYWYQQKSSQAPKLLFHYYDKDFNNEADTPDNFQSRRPNTSFCFLDIRSPGLGDTAMYLCATSRDLRQPGREKLFFGSGTQLSVL.

This clone has just one count. The genes are TRBV11-3 and TRBJ2-3; D call uncertain. Germline loops: CDR1 SGHNT, CDR2 YENEEA. Trimming left V 3 bases short and J 4 bases short, with 11 bases between. The CDR3 is made up of 14 amino acids. This chain's CDR3 is CASSFGPLADTQYF. The DNA of the CDR3 is TGTGCCAGCAGCTTTGGCCCGTTGGCAGATACGCAGTATTTT.

The rearrangement joins TRBV18 to TRBJ2-7, with D unresolved. The length of the CDR3 is 14 residues. Germline values: CDR1 KGHSH, CDR2 LQKENI. Between the trimmed V and J ends, which lost 0 bases and 3 bases, there was a span of 9 bases. DNA for the CDR3: TGTGCCAGCTCACCACCGAGCGCCCACTACGAGCAGTACTTC. Protein sequence: CASSPPSAHYEQYF.

The V call is TRBV2, the J call TRBJ2-5; D remains unclear. Germline loops: CDR1 SNHLY, CDR2 FYNNEI. The CDR3 is 15 amino acids. The V gene lost 6 bases and the J gene lost 2 bases, with 16 bases spanning the gap. The CDR3 nucleotides read TGTGCCAGCAGCAGAACTACCCAGCTTCAAGAGACCCAGTACTTC. Translating gives CASSRTTQLQETQYF.

V is TRBV24-1 and J is TRBJ2-3; 7 bases are shared with TRBD2. The CDR3 totals 16 residues. Per germline, CDR1 KGHDR and CDR2 SFDVKD. J lost 1 base, V lost 4 bases, and 7 bases had no gene match. In DNA, the CDR3 is TGTGCCACCAGTGACACACGGGGGGAAGGCACAGATACGCAGTATTTT. Translated, it gives CATSDTRGEGTDTQYF.

The chain combines TRBV28 with TRBJ1-2, with D tentatively TRBD1 (5 bases). The CDR3 length is 13 residues. Germline V gene data show CDR1 as MDHEN and CDR2 as SYDVKM. Trimming shortened V by 4 bases and J by 4 bases, and 10 bases separated the two germline ends. The CDR3 spells CASSSQGRYGYTF. CDR3 coding DNA: TGTGCCAGCAGTTCCCAGGGTCGCTATGGCTACACCTTC.

The chain recombines TRBV24-1 with TRBJ2-2; no reliable D call. The CDR3 spans 14 residues. Trimming took 5 bases from V and 6 from J, leaving 12 bases between them. The germline V gene encodes CDR1 KGHDR and CDR2 SFDVKD. The CDR3 sequence is CATSVNELAGELFF. DNA for the CDR3: TGTGCCACCAGTGTGAACGAGTTGGCCGGGGAGCTGTTTTTT.

The chain carries TRBV2 and TRBJ2-2; 7 positions match TRBD2. The J segment lost 3 bases and the V segment lost 6 bases, leaving 10 bases of the junction unmatched. The CDR3 consists of 16 residues. Per germline, CDR1 SNHLY and CDR2 FYNNEI. The CDR3 DNA reads as TGTGCCAGCAGCCGACTAGCTCTGGGGGACACCGGGGAGCTGTTTTTT. Encoded protein: CASSRLALGDTGELFF. The full variable domain, its missing parts supplied by reference TRBV2 and TRBJ2-2, is EPEVTQTPSHQVTQMGQEVILRCVPISNHLYFYWYRQILGQKVEFLVSFYNNEISEKSEIFDDQFSVERPDGSNFTLKIRSTKLEDSAMYFCASSRLALGDTGELFFGEGSRLTVL.

This clone appeared a few times. The CDR3 sequence: CASSLDVGGEETQYF. The CDR3 DNA is TGTGCCAGCAGCTTAGATGTTGGCGGAGAAGAGACCCAGTACTTC. The rearrangement uses TRBV7-8 and TRBJ2-5; D gene unclear. CDR3 length: 15 residues. From germline, CDR1 is SGHVS and CDR2 FQNEAQ. The ends were cut back, 1 base at V and 3 bases at J, with 12 bases in the middle. The whole variable domain, remainder taken from reference TRBV7-8 and TRBJ2-5, is GAGVSQSPRYKVAKRGQDVALRCDPISGHVSLFWYQQALGQGPEFLTYFQNEAQLDKSGLPSDRFFAERPEGSVSTLKIQRTQQEDSAVYLCASSLDVGGEETQYFGPGTRLLVL.

The chain is built from TRBV5-1 and TRBJ1-1; tentative D call: TRBD1 (6 bases). CDR1 and CDR2 (germline): SGHRS, YFSETQ. Trimming took off 4 bases at V and 3 bases at J, with 13 bases between the two ends. The CDR3 has 14 residues. The CDR3 loop is CASSLQGSDTEAFF. The CDR3 DNA sequence: TGCGCCAGCAGCCTACAGGGAAGCGACACTGAAGCTTTCTTT. The entire variable domain, with the rest obtained from reference TRBV5-1 and TRBJ1-1, is as follows: KAGVTQTPRYLIKTRGQQVTLSCSPISGHRSVSWYQQTPGQGLQFLFEYFSETQRNKGNFPGRFSGRQFSNSRSEMNVSTLELGDSALYLCASSLQGSDTEAFFGQGTRLTVV.

The chain carries TRBV6-5 and TRBJ1-2; 7 bases are shared with TRBD1. V shed 10 bases, J shed 7 bases, and the junction held 15 bases outside the gene matches. The CDR3 runs to 14 residues. Germline V gene sequence: CDR1 MNHEY, CDR2 SVGAGI. In DNA form, the CDR3 reads TGTGCCATCCCTTTACAGGGGCTGTTGACTGGCTACACCTTC. Protein: CAIPLQGLLTGYTF.

The chain employs TRBV30 and TRBJ2-4; a weak D match, TRBD1 (6 bases). V lost 4 bases to trimming and J lost 13 bases, with 23 bases between them. Germline CDR1 reads GTSNPN; CDR2 reads SVGIG (reference sequence). The CDR3 length is 14 residues. In nucleotides, the CDR3 is TGTGCCTGGACCGCCCTGGGTTCGGACAGCGGACAGTACTTC. As protein: CAWTALGSDSGQYF.

The chain uses TRBV28 and TRBJ1-6, with 9 bases aligning to TRBD1. The CDR3 covers 15 residues. Germline V gene sequence: CDR1 MDHEN, CDR2 SYDVKM. With 5 bases clipped from V and 8 bases from J, the junction kept 7 bases outside the gene matches. CDR3 coding DNA: TGTGCCAGCAGTCCACCGGGACAGGGCGATTCACCCCTCCACTTT. It encodes CASSPPGQGDSPLHF.

The rearrangement links TRBV27 to TRBJ1-2; 10 nucleotides agree with TRBD1. Germline CDR1 MNHEY, CDR2 SMNVEV (reference sequence). The CDR3 has 15 residues. J gave up 8 bases and V 0 bases, and 6 bases lay outside the gene matches. The CDR3 region has the DNA TGTGCCAGCAGTTTATCGACAGGGGGCTTCAGAGGCTACACCTTC. Amino acid sequence: CASSLSTGGFRGYTF.

The chain joins TRBV18 to TRBJ1-3, with no clear D. V lost 2 bases and J 0 bases, leaving 8 bases between the germline ends. Looked up from germline, CDR1 is KGHSH and CDR2 is LQKENI. The CDR3 totals 15 residues. The CDR3 DNA reads TGTGCCAGCTCACCAATCACAGACTCTGGAAACACCATATATTTT. Translating gives CASSPITDSGNTIYF.

V and J are TRBV28 and TRBJ1-5; perhaps TRBD1 as D (5 bases). This CDR3 comprises 14 residues. The V and J ends lost 10 bases and 3 bases respectively, with 16 bases between them. From germline, CDR1 is MDHEN and CDR2 SYDVKM. DNA for the CDR3: TGTGCCACGGAGGGGTTAAGGGACAATCAGCCCCAGCATTTT. The encoded protein is CATEGLRDNQPQHF.

The count of this clone is one. The J gene is TRBJ1-2, the V gene TRBV7-9; TRBD1 might be the D (6 bases). Germline assignment: CDR1 SEHNR and CDR2 FQNEAQ (reference sequence). V lost 6 bases and J lost 5, with 10 bases in between. The CDR3 consists of 12 residues. Written as DNA, the CDR3 is TGTGCCAGCAGTTCACAGGGTTATGGCTACACCTTC. The encoded protein is CASSSQGYGYTF.

The chain employs TRBV2 and TRBJ1-1; tentatively, D is TRBD1 (6 bases). Trimming cost V 7 bases and J 0 bases, with 15 bases left between them. Germline values: CDR1 SNHLY, CDR2 FYNNEI. This CDR3 spans 15 amino acids. The CDR3, as DNA: TGTGCCAGCACCCCACAGGGAGAGGTGAACACTGAAGCTTTCTTT. Translated, it gives CASTPQGEVNTEAFF. Looking up the rest from reference TRBV2 and TRBJ1-1 gives the full variable domain: EPEVTQTPSHQVTQMGQEVILRCVPISNHLYFYWYRQILGQKVEFLVSFYNNEISEKSEIFDDQFSVERPDGSNFTLKIRSTKLEDSAMYFCASTPQGEVNTEAFFGQGTRLTVV.

The genes are TRBV11-3 and TRBJ1-6, with TRBD1 identical over 9 bases. This CDR3 spans 14 amino acids. The trim removed 4 bases at V and 7 bases at J, leaving 2 bases unmatched. Germline CDR1 reads SGHNT; CDR2 reads YENEEA. The CDR3 DNA sequence: TGTGCCAGCAGCTGGGGACAGGGCAATTCACCCCTCCACTTT. Its translation: CASSWGQGNSPLHF.